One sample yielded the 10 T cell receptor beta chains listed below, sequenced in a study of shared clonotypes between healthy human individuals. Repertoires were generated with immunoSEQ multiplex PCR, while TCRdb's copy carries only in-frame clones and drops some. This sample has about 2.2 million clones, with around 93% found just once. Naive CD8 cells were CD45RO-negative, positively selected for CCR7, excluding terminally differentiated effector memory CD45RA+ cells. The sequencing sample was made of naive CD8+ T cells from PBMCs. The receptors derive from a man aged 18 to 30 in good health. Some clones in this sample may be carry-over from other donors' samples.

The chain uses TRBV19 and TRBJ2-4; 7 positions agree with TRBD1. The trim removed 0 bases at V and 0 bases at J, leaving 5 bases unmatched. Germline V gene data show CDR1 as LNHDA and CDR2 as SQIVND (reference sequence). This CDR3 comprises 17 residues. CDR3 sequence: CASSIDNRGVAKNIQYF. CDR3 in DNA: TGTGCCAGTAGTATAGACAACAGGGGAGTAGCCAAAAACATTCAGTACTTC. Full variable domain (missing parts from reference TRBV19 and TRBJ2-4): DGGITQSPKYLFRKEGQNVTLSCEQNLNHDAMYWYRQDPGQGLRLIYYSQIVNDFQKGDIAEGYSVSREKKESFPLTVTSAQKNPTAFYLCASSIDNRGVAKNIQYFGAGTRLSVL.

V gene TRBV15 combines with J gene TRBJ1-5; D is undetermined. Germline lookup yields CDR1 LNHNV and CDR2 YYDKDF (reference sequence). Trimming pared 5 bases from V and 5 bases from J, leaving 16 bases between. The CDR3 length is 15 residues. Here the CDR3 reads CATSPDERWDQPQHF. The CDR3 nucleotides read TGTGCCACCAGCCCTGACGAACGGTGGGATCAGCCCCAGCATTTT.

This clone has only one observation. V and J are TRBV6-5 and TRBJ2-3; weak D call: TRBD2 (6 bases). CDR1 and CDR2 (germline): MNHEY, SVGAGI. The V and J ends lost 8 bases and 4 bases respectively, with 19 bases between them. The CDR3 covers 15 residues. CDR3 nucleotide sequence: TGTGCCAGCTGTCGGGAGCCCTCGCGGGCAGATACGCAGTATTTT. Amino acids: CASCREPSRADTQYF.

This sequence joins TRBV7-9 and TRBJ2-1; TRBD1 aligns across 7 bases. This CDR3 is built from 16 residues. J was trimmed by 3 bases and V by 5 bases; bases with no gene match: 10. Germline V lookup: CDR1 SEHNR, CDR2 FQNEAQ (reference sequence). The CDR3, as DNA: TGTGCCAGCAGCACACGACTACAGGGGATCTACAATGAGCAGTTCTTC. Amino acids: CASSTRLQGIYNEQFF.

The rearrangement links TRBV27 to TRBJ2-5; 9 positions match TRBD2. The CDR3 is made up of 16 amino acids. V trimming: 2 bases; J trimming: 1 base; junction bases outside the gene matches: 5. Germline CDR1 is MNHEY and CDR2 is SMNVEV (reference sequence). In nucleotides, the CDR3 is TGTGCCAGCAGTTTACGTAGCGGGAGACCCCAAGAGACCCAGTACTTC. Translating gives CASSLRSGRPQETQYF.

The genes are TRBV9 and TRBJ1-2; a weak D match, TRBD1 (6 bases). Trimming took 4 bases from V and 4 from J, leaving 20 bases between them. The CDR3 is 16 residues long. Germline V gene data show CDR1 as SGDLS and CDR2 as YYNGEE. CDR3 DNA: TGTGCCAGCAGCTTCTGTGGGGGCCGCCGGGCCTATGGCTACACCTTC. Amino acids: CASSFCGGRRAYGYTF.

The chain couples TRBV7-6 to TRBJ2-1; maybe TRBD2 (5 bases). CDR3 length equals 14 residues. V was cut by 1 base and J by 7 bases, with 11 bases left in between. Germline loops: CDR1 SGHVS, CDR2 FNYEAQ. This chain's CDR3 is CASSLVYGGNEQFF. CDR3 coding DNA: TGTGCCAGCAGCTTAGTATATGGCGGGAATGAGCAGTTCTTC.

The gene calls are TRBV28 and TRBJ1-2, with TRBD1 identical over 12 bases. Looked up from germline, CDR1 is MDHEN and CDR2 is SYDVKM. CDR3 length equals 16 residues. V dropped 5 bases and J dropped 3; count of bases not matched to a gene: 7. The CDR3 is CASSPTGTGGYYGYTF. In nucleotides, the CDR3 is TGTGCCAGCAGTCCAACCGGGACAGGGGGCTACTATGGCTACACCTTC.

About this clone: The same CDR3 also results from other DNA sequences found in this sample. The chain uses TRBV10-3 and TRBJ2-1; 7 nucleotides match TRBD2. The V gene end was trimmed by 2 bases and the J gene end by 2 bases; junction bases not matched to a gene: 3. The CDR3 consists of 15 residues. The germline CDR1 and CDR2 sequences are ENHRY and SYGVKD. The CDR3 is CAISESSGPYNEQFF. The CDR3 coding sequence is TGTGCCATCAGTGAGAGTAGCGGGCCCTACAATGAGCAGTTCTTC.

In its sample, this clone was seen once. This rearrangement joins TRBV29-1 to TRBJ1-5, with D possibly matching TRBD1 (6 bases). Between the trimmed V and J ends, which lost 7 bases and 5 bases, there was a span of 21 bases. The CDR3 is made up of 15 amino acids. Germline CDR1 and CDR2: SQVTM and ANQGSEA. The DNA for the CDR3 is TGCAGCGCTGTTGATGAAGGGGGTTACGATCAGCCCCAGCATTTT. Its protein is CSAVDEGGYDQPQHF.